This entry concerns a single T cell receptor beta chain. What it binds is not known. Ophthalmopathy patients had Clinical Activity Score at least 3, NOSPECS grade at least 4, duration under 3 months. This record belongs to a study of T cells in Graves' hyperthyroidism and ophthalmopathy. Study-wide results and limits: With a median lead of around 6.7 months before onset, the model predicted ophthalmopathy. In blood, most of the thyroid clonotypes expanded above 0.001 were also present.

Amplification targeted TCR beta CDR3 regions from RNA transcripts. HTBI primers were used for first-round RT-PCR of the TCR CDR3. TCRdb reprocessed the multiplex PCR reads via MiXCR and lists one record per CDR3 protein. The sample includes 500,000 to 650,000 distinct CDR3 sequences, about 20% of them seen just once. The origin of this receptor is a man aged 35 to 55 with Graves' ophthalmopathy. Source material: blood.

The CDR3 bases are TGTGCCAGCAGTTACAGGTCAGCGGGGCGGGAGACCCAGTACTTC. It codes for CASSYRSAGRETQYF. The chain combines TRBV6-2 or TRBV6-3 with TRBJ2-5; 7 nucleotides line up with TRBD2. The J segment lost 5 bases and the V segment lost 2 bases, leaving 8 bases of the junction unmatched. This CDR3 has 15 amino acids. Germline V gene lookup returns CDR1 MNHEY and CDR2 SVGEGT.